In this sample, the clone carrying this TCR beta chain turned up once. These data are taken from a study of human T cells and chemical hapten exposure. The CDR3 is 16 residues long. V shed 1 base and J shed 9 bases, with 19 bases lying between them. Per germline, CDR1 LGHDT and CDR2 YNNKEL (reference sequence). The time point: pre-sensitization, week 0. The treatment was: therapeutic diphenylcyclopropenone sensitization with weekly scalp DPC. The library tagged individual cDNA molecules with unique molecular identifiers. In the original analysis: The median was about 100,000 TCRs per sample, ranging roughly 20,000 to 750,000. TCRdb ran MiXCR on the RACE reads and lists one entry per CDR3 protein. These V and J calls are TCRdb output, not the study's own analysis. The sample gives 190,000 or so distinct CDR3 sequences, approximately 29% of which show up once; roughly 3% is in the top ten.

The starting material was whole blood, obtained in connection with sensitization to the hapten diphenylcyclopropenone (DPC). This sequence was found in a woman in her twenties or thirties with alopecia areata. Some clones in this sample may be carry-over from other donors' samples. The rearrangement joins TRBV3-1 to TRBJ2-1; a weak D match, TRBD2 (6 bases). The CDR3 DNA reads as TGTGCCAGCAGCCAAGTTCGGTCTAGCGCGCGGGGTGAGCAGTTCTTC. It specifies CASSQVRSSARGEQFF.